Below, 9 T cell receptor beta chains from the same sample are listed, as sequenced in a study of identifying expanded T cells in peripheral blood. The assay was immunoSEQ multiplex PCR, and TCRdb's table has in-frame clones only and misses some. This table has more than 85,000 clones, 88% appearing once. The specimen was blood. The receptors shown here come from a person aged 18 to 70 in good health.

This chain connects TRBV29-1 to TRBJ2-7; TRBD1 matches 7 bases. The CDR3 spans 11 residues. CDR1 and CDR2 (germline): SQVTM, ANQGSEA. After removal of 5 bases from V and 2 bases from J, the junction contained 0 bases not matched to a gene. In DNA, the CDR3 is TGCAGCGTTCAGGGGGCCTACGAGCAGTACTTC. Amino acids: CSVQGAYEQYF.

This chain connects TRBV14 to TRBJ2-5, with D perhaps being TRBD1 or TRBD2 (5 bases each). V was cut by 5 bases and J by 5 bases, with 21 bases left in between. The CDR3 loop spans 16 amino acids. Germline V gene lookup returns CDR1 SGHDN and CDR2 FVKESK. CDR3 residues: CASSGWYGGEAETQYF. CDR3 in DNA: TGTGCCAGCAGCGGGTGGTATGGGGGAGAGGCGGAGACCCAGTACTTC.

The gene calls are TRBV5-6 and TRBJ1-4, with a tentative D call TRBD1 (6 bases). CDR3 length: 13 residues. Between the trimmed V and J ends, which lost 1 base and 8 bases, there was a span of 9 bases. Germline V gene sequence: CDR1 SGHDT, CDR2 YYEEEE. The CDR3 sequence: CASSLTDREKLFF. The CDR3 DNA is TGTGCCAGCAGCTTGACTGACAGGGAAAAACTGTTTTTT.

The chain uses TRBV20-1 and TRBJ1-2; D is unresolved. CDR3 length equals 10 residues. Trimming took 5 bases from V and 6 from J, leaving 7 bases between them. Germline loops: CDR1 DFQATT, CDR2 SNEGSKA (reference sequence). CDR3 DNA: TGCAGTGCTGGATCCAATGGCTACACCTTC. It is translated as CSAGSNGYTF.

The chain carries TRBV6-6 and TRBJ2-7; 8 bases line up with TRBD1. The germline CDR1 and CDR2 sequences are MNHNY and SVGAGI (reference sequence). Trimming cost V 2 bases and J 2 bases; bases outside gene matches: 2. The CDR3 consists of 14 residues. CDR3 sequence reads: CASSYGQGPYEQYF. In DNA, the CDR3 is TGTGCCAGCAGTTACGGACAGGGACCCTACGAGCAGTACTTC.

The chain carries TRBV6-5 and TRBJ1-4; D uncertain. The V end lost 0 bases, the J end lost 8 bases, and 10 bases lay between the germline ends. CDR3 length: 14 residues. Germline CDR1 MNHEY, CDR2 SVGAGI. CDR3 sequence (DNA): TGTGCCAGCAGTTACTCGACGATGAGGGAAAAACTGTTTTTT. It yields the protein CASSYSTMREKLFF.

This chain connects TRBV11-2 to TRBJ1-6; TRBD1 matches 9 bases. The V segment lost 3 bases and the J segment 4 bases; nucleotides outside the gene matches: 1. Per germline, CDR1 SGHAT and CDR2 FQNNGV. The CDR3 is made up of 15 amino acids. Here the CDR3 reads CASSFGTGYNSPLHF. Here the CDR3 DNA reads TGTGCCAGCAGCTTCGGGACAGGGTATAATTCACCCCTCCACTTT.

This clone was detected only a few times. The CDR3 loop reads CASSPTGDRTNEKLFF. The CDR3 region has the DNA TGCGCCAGCAGCCCGACCGGGGACAGGACGAATGAAAAACTGTTTTTT. The genes are TRBV4-1 and TRBJ1-4; TRBD1 aligns across 8 bases. Germline values: CDR1 MGHRA, CDR2 YSYEKL. This CDR3 spans 16 amino acids. The V and J ends lost 4 bases and 5 bases, in that order; junction bases with no gene match: 9.

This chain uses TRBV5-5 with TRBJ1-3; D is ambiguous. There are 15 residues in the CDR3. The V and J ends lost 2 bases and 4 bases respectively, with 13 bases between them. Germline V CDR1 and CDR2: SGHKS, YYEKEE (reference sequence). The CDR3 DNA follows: TGTGCCAGCAGCTTCGACACCTCGGGCGGAAACACCATATATTTT. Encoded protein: CASSFDTSGGNTIYF.